The 5 T cell receptor beta chains listed next were all sequenced from one sample in a study of identical twins. TCRdb redid the calling of the 5' RACE reads with MiXCR, one entry per CDR3 protein. Here the sample spans 690,000 or so distinct CDR3 sequences, around 6% being singletons. The sequencing input was naive T cells sorted from blood. The source is a man between 18 and 29 years old in good health.

The J gene is TRBJ2-5, the V gene TRBV15; perhaps TRBD1 as D (5 bases). This CDR3 is built from 15 residues. Germline CDR1 and CDR2: LNHNV and YYDKDF (reference sequence). V was trimmed by 0 bases and J by 2 bases, leaving 10 bases between them. The CDR3 DNA is TGTGCCACCAGCAGAGATCGGCAGGGTCAAGAGACCCAGTACTTC. Protein: CATSRDRQGQETQYF.

This clonotype was counted a few times. The chain carries TRBV29-1 and TRBJ2-5; D gene ambiguous. Deletions cut 8 bases from V and 4 bases from J, with 11 bases between. Germline values: CDR1 SQVTM, CDR2 ANQGSEA. This CDR3 is 11 amino acids long. The DNA of the CDR3 is TGCAGCTTTGGGGTTAGAGAGACCCAGTACTTC. It specifies CSFGVRETQYF.

This clonotype was found many times. The chain combines TRBV7-2 with TRBJ2-3; TRBD2 aligns across 13 bases. Losses at the gene ends were 5 bases for V and 2 bases for J; bases not matched to a gene: 4. This CDR3 is 16 amino acids long. Germline CDR1 and CDR2: SGHTA and FQGNSA. The CDR3 sequence: CASSQGTSGVTDTQYF. CDR3 DNA: TGTGCCAGCAGCCAAGGGACTAGCGGGGTCACAGATACGCAGTATTTT.

This clonotype was counted at least ten times. V is TRBV7-9 and J is TRBJ2-1, with TRBD1 as a possible D gene (6 bases). The germline V and J ends were trimmed by 2 bases and 6 bases, with 14 bases remaining between them. The CDR3 totals 15 residues. Germline CDR1 is SEHNR and CDR2 is FQNEAQ (reference sequence). The CDR3 spells CASSLRQVGSNEQFF. CDR3 nucleotides: TGTGCCAGCAGCTTACGACAGGTTGGGAGCAATGAGCAGTTCTTC.

A few counts support this clonotype. The genes are TRBV11-2 and TRBJ2-7; no definite D call. The germline V and J ends were trimmed by 2 bases and 1 base, with 6 bases remaining between them. Per the germline V gene, CDR1 is SGHAT and CDR2 is FQNNGV. CDR3 length equals 13 residues. CDR3 bases: TGTGCCAGCAGCTTATTTAGGTCCTACGAGCAGTACGTC. This encodes CASSLFRSYEQYV.